This T cell receptor (beta chain) was captured by sequencing in a study of siplizumab effects on memory and regulatory T cells. TCRdb's table, derived via immunoSEQ multiplex PCR, lists solely in-frame clones and lacks some. This table holds approximately 100,000 clones, about 94% found once. The ends were cut back, 8 bases at V and 10 bases at J, with 15 bases in the middle. The germline V gene has CDR1 SGHAT and CDR2 FQDESV (reference sequence). This CDR3 contains 13 residues. Comment on this clone: Its specificity is not known.

Study observations and caveats: Controls showed an average of 26.9% Treg-derived mappable alloreactive CD4+ clones, while siplizumab showed around 73%.

Source material: non-Treg CD4+ T cells sorted from blood. V is TRBV11-1 and J is TRBJ1-6, with a weak D call TRBD1 (6 bases). The receptor comes from a human donor in good health. The CDR3, as DNA: TGTGCCAGCCGATCACAGGGAATCTCACCCCTCCACTTT. Residues: CASRSQGISPLHF.